These 6 T cell receptor beta chains share one sample of origin, sequenced in a study of T cell repertoires in cytomegalovirus infection (dated by TCRdb to between 2019 and 2020). The treatment or condition label corresponds to: in vitro stimulation with specific CMV peptide epitopes to enrich CMV-specific T cells. What these receptors recognize is not known. Sequencing relied on an Illumina HiSeq 1500. In TCRdb, the public reads were trimmed at Q25 with fastp and aligned with MiXCR, with productive beta chains retained. Entries are consolidated by CDR3 protein sequence, retaining the most common genes and DNA. A total of 200,000 to 250,000 distinct CDR3 sequences appear in this sample, less than 50% of them only once. The ten largest account for over 45% of the sample. Sequenced material: CD8+ T cells from cultured PBMCs, taken from culture after CMV antigen stimulation. The receptors originated from a human donor in good health (CMV status not recorded). Some clones in this sample may be carry-over from other donors' samples.

This clonotype was seen many times. V gene TRBV7-2 combines with J gene TRBJ2-3; 15 positions agree with TRBD2. V dropped 2 bases and J dropped 3; count of bases not matched to a gene: 9. This CDR3 spans 19 amino acids. The germline CDR1 and CDR2 sequences are SGHTA and FQGNSA. In DNA, the CDR3 is TGTGCCAGCAGCTTAAGGCCGGGACTAGCGGGAGGAGCGACAGATACGCAGTATTTT. Translation: CASSLRPGLAGGATDTQYF.

This clonotype came up a few times. The rearrangement uses TRBV19 and TRBJ2-5; 8 bases agree with TRBD2. The CDR3 loop spans 18 amino acids. CDR1 is LNHDA, CDR2 SQIVND, per germline (reference sequence). The J segment lost 1 base and the V segment lost 4 bases, leaving 14 bases of the junction unmatched. The CDR3 DNA follows: TGTGCCAGTAGTAAGAGCGGGGGCCCGACTAGGAGCCAAGAGACCCAGTACTTC. Protein product: CASSKSGGPTRSQETQYF.

This clonotype was detected only a few times. The chain has TRBV12-3 or TRBV12-4 and TRBJ1-1, with a tentative D call TRBD1 (6 bases). Trimming left V 3 bases short and J 3 bases short, with 14 bases between. The length of the CDR3 is 15 residues. CDR3 nucleotide sequence: TGTGCCAGCAGTTTGGTTTACAGGGAGGACACTGAAGCTTTCTTT. It codes for CASSLVYREDTEAFF.

In this sample, this clonotype turned up a few times. This chain connects TRBV20-1 to TRBJ1-1; the match to TRBD1 covers 10 bases. The germline V gene has CDR1 DFQATT and CDR2 SNEGSKA (reference sequence). The CDR3 totals 14 residues. Trimming removed 3 bases from V and 7 bases from J; junction bases left unmatched: 8. In DNA, the CDR3 is TGCAGTGCTAGGGGGACAGGGGAAATTATTGAAGCTTTCTTT. Translation: CSARGTGEIIEAFF.

Only a few counts were recorded for this clonotype. The chain links TRBV5-1 to TRBJ2-5, with 7 bases that match TRBD1. V was clipped by 4 bases and J by 2 bases; unmatched bases: 11. Per germline, CDR1 SGHRS and CDR2 YFSETQ. The CDR3 runs to 16 residues. The chain's CDR3 is CASSMLQGSTQETQYF. CDR3 coding DNA: TGCGCCAGCAGCATGCTACAGGGGAGCACTCAAGAGACCCAGTACTTC.

This clonotype showed up many times. The genes are TRBV10-3 and TRBJ2-1, with D unclear. Germline V gives CDR1 ENHRY, CDR2 SYGVKD. The CDR3 runs to 11 residues. Deletions cut 3 bases from V and 9 bases from J, with 6 bases between. The CDR3 region has the DNA TGTGCCATCAGTGAATACCCTGAGCAGTTCTTC. Amino acid sequence: CAISEYPEQFF.